These 12 T cell receptor beta chains share one sample of origin, sequenced in a study of T cells in Graves' hyperthyroidism and ophthalmopathy. Authors of the study amplified TCR beta CDR3 regions from RNA transcripts. First-round RT-PCR with HTBI primers amplified the TCR CDR3 region. In TCRdb, the multiplex PCR reads were re-called with MiXCR into one record per CDR3 protein. This table has about 640,000 distinct CDR3 sequences, around 13% appearing once. The material sequenced was blood. Receptors were obtained from a woman in her fifties or sixties with Graves' ophthalmopathy.

The V gene is TRBV28, the J gene TRBJ2-3; D remains unclear. The ends were cut back, 2 bases at V and 2 bases at J, with 11 bases in the middle. The CDR3 loop spans 15 amino acids. The germline V gene has CDR1 MDHEN and CDR2 SYDVKM. The CDR3 nucleotides read TGTGCCAGCAGTTTAGCTCTGGGGTACACAGATACGCAGTATTTT. Translation gives CASSLALGYTDTQYF.

This clonotype has at least ten counts. This rearrangement joins TRBV18 to TRBJ2-7, with 7 bases lining up with TRBD2. CDR3 length: 16 residues. The germline CDR1 and CDR2 sequences are KGHSH and LQKENI. Trimming took 3 bases from V and 3 from J; bases not matched to a gene: 11. CDR3 bases: TGTGCCAGCTCACCCAAAAGCGGGAACATAGGCTACGAGCAGTACTTC. This encodes CASSPKSGNIGYEQYF.

This clonotype was detected only a few times. CDR3 in DNA: TGTGCCAGCAGTTTAGCGGCCCGCACAGATACGCAGTATTTT. Residues: CASSLAARTDTQYF. The genes are TRBV28 and TRBJ2-3; D is uncertain. V lost 2 bases and J 1 base, leaving 7 bases between the germline ends. CDR3 length equals 14 residues. CDR1 is MDHEN and CDR2 is SYDVKM in the germline V gene.

This clonotype was counted ten times or more. CDR3 sequence reads: CSARRVAGGPVVNEQYF. Written as DNA, the CDR3 is TGCAGTGCTAGAAGAGTAGCGGGAGGGCCGGTAGTGAACGAGCAGTACTTC. This chain connects TRBV20-1 to TRBJ2-7; 11 nucleotides agree with TRBD2. Germline V lookup: CDR1 DFQATT, CDR2 SNEGSKA (reference sequence). CDR3 size: 17 residues. J was trimmed by 5 bases and V by 2 bases; bases with no gene match: 14.

This clonotype has at least ten counts. CDR3 residues: CSARDVGLAGSRSYNEQFF. The CDR3 nucleotides read TGCAGTGCTAGAGACGTAGGGCTAGCGGGATCACGCTCCTACAATGAGCAGTTCTTC. This sequence joins TRBV20-1 and TRBJ2-1; 9 bases match TRBD2. Trimming at V came to 0 bases and at J to 0 bases, leaving 12 bases not matched to a gene. Germline assignment: CDR1 DFQATT and CDR2 SNEGSKA (reference sequence). The CDR3 length is 19 residues.

As regards this clonotype: A much larger clonotype is one base distant, so this may be a read error. The chain links TRBV3-1 to TRBJ2-2, with 9 bases aligning to TRBD2. This CDR3 contains 15 residues. CDR1 and CDR2 from the germline V gene are LGHDT and YNNKEL (reference sequence). The chain's CDR3 is CVSSRLAANTGELFF. In DNA, the CDR3 is TGTGTCAGCAGCCGACTAGCGGCTAACACCGGGGAGCTGTTTTTT. Full variable domain (outside the CDR3, taken from reference TRBV3-1 and TRBJ2-2): DTAVSQTPKYLVTQMGNDKSIKCEQNLGHDTMYWYKQDSKKFLKIMFSYNNKELIINETVPNRFSPKSPDKAHLNLHINSLELGDSAVYFCVSSRLAANTGELFFGEGSRLTVL.

This chain joins TRBV28 and TRBJ1-2; D is undetermined. The germline V gene has CDR1 MDHEN and CDR2 SYDVKM. Between the trimmed V and J ends, which lost 3 bases and 4 bases, there was a span of 9 bases. The CDR3 is made up of 13 amino acids. In nucleotides, the CDR3 is TGTGCCAGCAGTTTTTCCGCCGTCTATGGCTACACCTTC. This gives the protein CASSFSAVYGYTF.

This clonotype was observed at least ten times. The gene calls are TRBV7-2 and TRBJ2-7, with 11 bases lining up with TRBD2. This CDR3 has 15 amino acids. V was clipped by 5 bases and J by 2 bases; unmatched bases: 5. Germline V lookup: CDR1 SGHTA, CDR2 FQGNSA. CDR3 sequence (DNA): TGTGCCAGCAGCCGGGGACTAGCGGAAACCTACGAGCAGTACTTC. Its translation: CASSRGLAETYEQYF.

This clonotype was found many times. The chain carries TRBV7-8 and TRBJ1-6, with D unclear. V was trimmed by 5 bases and J by 5 bases, leaving 19 bases between them. This CDR3 region has 17 residues. Germline V lookup: CDR1 SGHVS, CDR2 FQNEAQ. CDR3 sequence reads: CASSTRLAWGNNSPLHF. The CDR3 DNA is TGTGCCAGCAGCACCAGGTTGGCGTGGGGAAATAATTCACCCCTCCACTTT.

This clonotype has a handful of counts. V gene TRBV11-2 combines with J gene TRBJ1-3; D perhaps matches TRBD1 (6 bases). Germline-derived CDR1 and CDR2 are SGHAT and FQNNGV. The CDR3 is 16 residues long. Trimming removed 6 bases at V and 7 bases at J, with 22 bases between. CDR3 sequence reads: CASSSYGGAAGNTIYF. CDR3 coding DNA: TGTGCCAGCAGTTCCTACGGGGGGGCCGCCGGGAACACCATATATTTT.

This clonotype was counted at least ten times. The V call is TRBV3-1, the J call TRBJ2-3; 7 bases align to TRBD2. The CDR3 is 15 amino acids. Germline V gene sequence: CDR1 LGHDT, CDR2 YNNKEL (reference sequence). J was trimmed by 4 bases and V by 1 base; bases with no gene match: 5. The CDR3 coding sequence is TGTGCCAGCAGCCAAGTTGCGGGAGTCCCAGATACGCAGTATTTT. It codes for CASSQVAGVPDTQYF.

There are a few counts of this clonotype. The J gene is TRBJ2-5, the V gene TRBV2; 7 bases align to TRBD1. Germline V gene sequence: CDR1 SNHLY, CDR2 FYNNEI. With 4 bases clipped from V and 2 bases from J, the junction kept 13 bases outside the gene matches. The CDR3 is made up of 17 amino acids. The CDR3 is CASSGPSSRDRQETQYF. The CDR3, as DNA: TGTGCCAGCAGTGGACCATCTTCCCGGGACAGACAAGAGACCCAGTACTTC.